This T cell receptor (beta chain) was captured by sequencing in a study of blood T cell repertoires in COVID-19. The V and J ends lost 6 bases and 6 bases, in that order; junction bases with no gene match: 4. In germline, CDR1 is SNHLY, CDR2 FYNNEI. CDR3 length: 13 residues. This table comes from immunoSEQ multiplex PCR, and its TCRdb copy is limited to in-frame clones, with some not included. The sample shows 150,000 to 200,000 clones, 60% to 80% of them seen only once. This TCR came from a woman aged 45-59 years who had recovered from COVID-19. This chain links TRBV2 with TRBJ1-2, with 10 bases fitting TRBD1. Material for sequencing was PBMCs or T cells enriched from blood (not recorded which). The CDR3 DNA sequence: TGTGCCAGCAGGGGGACAGGGGTTAATGGCTACACCTTC. This translates into CASRGTGVNGYTF.